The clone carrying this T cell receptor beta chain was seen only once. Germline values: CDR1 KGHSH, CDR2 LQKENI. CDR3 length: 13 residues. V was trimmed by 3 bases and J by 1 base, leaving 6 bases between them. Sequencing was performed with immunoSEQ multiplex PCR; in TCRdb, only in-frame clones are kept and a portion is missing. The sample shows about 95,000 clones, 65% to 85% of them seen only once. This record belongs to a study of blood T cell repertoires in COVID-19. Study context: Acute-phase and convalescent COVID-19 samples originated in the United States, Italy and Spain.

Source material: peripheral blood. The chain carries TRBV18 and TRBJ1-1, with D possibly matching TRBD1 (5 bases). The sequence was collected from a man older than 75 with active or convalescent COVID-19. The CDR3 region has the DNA TGTGCCAGCTCACCCCAGGGGAACACTGAAGCTTTCTTT. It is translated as CASSPQGNTEAFF. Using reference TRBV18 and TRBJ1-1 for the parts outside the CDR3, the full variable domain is NAGVMQNPRHLVRRRGQEARLRCSPMKGHSHVYWYRQLPEEGLKFMVYLQKENIIDESGMPKERFSAEFPKEGPSILRIQQVVRGDSAAYFCASSPQGNTEAFFGQGTRLTVV.